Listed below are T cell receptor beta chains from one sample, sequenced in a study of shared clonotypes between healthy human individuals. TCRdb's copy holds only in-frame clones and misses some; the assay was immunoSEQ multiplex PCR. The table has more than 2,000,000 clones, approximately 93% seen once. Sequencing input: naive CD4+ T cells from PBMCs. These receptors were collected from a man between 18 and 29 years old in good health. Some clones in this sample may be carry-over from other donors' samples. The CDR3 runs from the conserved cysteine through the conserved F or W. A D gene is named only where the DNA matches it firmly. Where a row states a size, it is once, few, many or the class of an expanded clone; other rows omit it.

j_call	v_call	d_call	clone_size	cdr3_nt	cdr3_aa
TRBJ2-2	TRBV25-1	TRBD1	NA	TGTGCCAGCAGTGAGACCGGGACAGGGGCTCCCGGGGAGCTGTTTTTT	CASSETGTGAPGELFF
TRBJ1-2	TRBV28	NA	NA	TGTGCCAGCAGTTTGGGGGGTGACTATGGCTACACCTTC	CASSLGGDYGYTF
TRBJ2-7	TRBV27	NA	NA	TGTGCCAGCAGTTTTGGCGGGATGAATGACGAGCAGTACTTC	CASSFGGMNDEQYF
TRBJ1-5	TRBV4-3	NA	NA	TGCGCCAGCAGCCAAGAATTTGTCATCTTCGGAAATCAGCCCCAGCATTTT	CASSQEFVIFGNQPQHF
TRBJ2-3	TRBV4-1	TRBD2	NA	TGCGCCAGCAGCCAGCCCCTTCGTGCTAGCGGGAGGACCGATACGCAGTATTTT	CASSQPLRASGRTDTQYF
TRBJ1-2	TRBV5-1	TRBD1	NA	TGCGCCAGCAGCTCCCTTGCCCTGACAGGGCTTCTTAACTATGGCTACACCTTC	CASSSLALTGLLNYGYTF
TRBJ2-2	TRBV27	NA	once	TGTGCCAGTAACTTCCGCGCGGGGGCTATCACCGGGGAGCTGTTTTTT	CASNFRAGAITGELFF
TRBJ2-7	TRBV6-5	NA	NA	TGTGCCAGCAGTTACTCGAGGGGCCATTCCTACGAGCAGTACTTC	CASSYSRGHSYEQYF
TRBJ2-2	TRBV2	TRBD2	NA	TGTGCCAGCAGGGCGACTAGCGGGAGGGTCGGGGAGCTGTTTTTT	CASRATSGRVGELFF
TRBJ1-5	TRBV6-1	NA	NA	TGTGCCAGCAGTGATCGGCAGCACAATCAGCCCCAGCATTTT	CASSDRQHNQPQHF
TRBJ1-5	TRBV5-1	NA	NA	TGCGCCAGCAGCTTGGAGGGGTTCACCAATCAGCCCCAGCATTTT	CASSLEGFTNQPQHF
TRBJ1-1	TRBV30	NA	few	TGTGCCTGGAGTGAGTTAGGGGCGGTAGGCACTGAAGCTTTCTTT	CAWSELGAVGTEAFF
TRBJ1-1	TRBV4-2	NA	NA	TGTGCCAGCAGCCAACGCGGGACGGGGGGGGCTAGGAACACTGAAGCTTTCTTT	CASSQRGTGGARNTEAFF
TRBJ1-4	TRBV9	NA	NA	TGTGCCAGCAGCGCCGACGCTGGGACTAATGAAAAACTGTTTTTT	CASSADAGTNEKLFF
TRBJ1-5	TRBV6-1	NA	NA	TGTGCCAGCAGTGAAGCATCGGGTGGTCAGCCCCAGCATTTT	CASSEASGGQPQHF